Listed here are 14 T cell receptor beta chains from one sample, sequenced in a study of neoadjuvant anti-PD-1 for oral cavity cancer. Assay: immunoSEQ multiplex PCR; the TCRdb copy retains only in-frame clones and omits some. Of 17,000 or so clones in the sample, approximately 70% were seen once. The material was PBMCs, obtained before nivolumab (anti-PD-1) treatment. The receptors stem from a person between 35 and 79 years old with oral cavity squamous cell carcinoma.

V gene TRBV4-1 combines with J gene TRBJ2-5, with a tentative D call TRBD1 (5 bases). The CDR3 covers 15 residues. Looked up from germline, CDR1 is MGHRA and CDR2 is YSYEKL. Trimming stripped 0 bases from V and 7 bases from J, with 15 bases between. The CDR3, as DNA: TGCGCCAGCAGCCAAGATACGGACACCTCCAGGACCCAGTACTTC. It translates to CASSQDTDTSRTQYF.

In nucleotides, the CDR3 is TGTGCCAGCAGTCAAGGGACTAGCAGCGATACGCAGTATTTT. Translation gives CASSQGTSSDTQYF. The V call is TRBV6-5, the J call TRBJ2-3; 9 bases are a match to TRBD2. With V trimmed by 5 bases and J by 6 bases, 6 bases remained unmatched. Germline V gives CDR1 MNHEY, CDR2 SVGAGI. The CDR3 has 14 residues.

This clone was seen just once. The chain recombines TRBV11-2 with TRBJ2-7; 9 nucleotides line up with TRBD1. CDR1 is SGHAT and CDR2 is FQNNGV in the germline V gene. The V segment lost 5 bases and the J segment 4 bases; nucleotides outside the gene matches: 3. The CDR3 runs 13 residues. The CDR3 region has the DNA TGTGCCAGCAGCGGGACAGGGTTTTACGAGCAGTACTTC. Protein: CASSGTGFYEQYF.

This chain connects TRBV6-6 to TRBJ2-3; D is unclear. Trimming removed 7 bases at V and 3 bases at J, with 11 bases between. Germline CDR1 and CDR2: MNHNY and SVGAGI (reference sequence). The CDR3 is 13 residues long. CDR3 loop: CASTPSVTDTQYF. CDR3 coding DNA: TGTGCCAGCACCCCTAGTGTGACAGATACGCAGTATTTT.

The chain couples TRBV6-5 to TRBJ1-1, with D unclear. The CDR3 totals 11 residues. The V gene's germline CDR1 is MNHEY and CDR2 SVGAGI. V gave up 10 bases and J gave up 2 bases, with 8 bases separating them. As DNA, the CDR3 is TGTGCCACGGTTGGTAACACTGAAGCTTTCTTT. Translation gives CATVGNTEAFF.

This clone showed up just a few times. CDR3 DNA sequence: TGTGCCAGCAGCTTAGTCAGGGCCACTGAAGCTTTCTTT. It yields the protein CASSLVRATEAFF. The chain carries TRBV7-2 and TRBJ1-1; maybe TRBD1 (5 bases). Per germline, CDR1 SGHTA and CDR2 FQGNSA. There are 13 residues in the CDR3. Deletions cut 1 base from V and 4 bases from J, with 7 bases between.

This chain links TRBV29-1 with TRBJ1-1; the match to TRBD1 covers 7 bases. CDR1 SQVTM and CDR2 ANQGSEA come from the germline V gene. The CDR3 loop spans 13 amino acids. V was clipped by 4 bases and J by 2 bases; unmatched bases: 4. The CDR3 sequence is CSVVGTVNTEAFF. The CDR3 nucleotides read TGCAGCGTTGTCGGGACAGTCAACACTGAAGCTTTCTTT.

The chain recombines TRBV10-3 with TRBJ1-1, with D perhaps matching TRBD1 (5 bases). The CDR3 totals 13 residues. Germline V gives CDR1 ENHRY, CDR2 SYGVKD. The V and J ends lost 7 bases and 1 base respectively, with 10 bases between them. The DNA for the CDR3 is TGTGCCATCACTGCGACAGAGAACACTGAAGCTTTCTTT. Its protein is CAITATENTEAFF.

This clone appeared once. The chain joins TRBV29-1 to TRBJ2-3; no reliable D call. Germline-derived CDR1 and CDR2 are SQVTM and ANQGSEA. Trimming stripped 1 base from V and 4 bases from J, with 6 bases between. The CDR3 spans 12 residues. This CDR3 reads CSVEGWADTQYF. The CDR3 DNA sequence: TGCAGCGTTGAAGGTTGGGCAGATACGCAGTATTTT.

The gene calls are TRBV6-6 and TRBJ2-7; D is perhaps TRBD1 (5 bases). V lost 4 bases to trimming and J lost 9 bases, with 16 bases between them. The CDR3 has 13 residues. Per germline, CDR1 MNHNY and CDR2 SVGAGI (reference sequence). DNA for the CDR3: TGTGCCAGCAGTTCAACCAGGGTTTCAGGGCAGTACTTC. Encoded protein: CASSSTRVSGQYF.

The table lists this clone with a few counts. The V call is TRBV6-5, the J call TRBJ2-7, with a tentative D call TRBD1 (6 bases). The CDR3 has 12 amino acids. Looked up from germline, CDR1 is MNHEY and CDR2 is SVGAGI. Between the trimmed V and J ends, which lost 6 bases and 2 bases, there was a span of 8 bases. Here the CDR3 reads CASRGTTYEQYF. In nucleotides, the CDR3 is TGTGCCAGCAGGGGGACAACCTACGAGCAGTACTTC.

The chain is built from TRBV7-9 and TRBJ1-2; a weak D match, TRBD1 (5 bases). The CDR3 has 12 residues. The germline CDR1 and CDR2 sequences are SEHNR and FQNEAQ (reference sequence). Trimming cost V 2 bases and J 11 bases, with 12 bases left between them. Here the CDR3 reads CASSLSLREYTF. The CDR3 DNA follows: TGTGCCAGCAGCTTAAGCCTCAGGGAGTACACCTTC.

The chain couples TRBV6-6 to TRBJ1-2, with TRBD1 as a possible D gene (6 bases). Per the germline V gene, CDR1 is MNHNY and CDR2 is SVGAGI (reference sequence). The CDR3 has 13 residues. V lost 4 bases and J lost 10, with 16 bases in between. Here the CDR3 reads CASSSGGGVIYTF. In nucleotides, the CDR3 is TGTGCCAGCAGTTCGGGGGGCGGAGTGATCTACACCTTC.

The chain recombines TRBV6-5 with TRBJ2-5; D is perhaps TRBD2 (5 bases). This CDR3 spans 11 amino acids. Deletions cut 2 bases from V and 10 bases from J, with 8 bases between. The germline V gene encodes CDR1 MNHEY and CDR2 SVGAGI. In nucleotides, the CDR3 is TGTGCCAGCAGTTACGGAGCGGACCAGTACTTC. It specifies CASSYGADQYF.